This passage covers 8 T cell receptor beta chains from one sample sequenced in a study of graft-versus-host responses after intestinal transplantation. These TCRs are of unknown antigen specificity. Sequencing used immunoSEQ multiplex PCR; TCRdb keeps in-frame clones, though not all of them. The sample consists of around 67,000 clones, nearly 90% of them appearing once. The source was unstimulated CD8+ T cells sorted from spleen or lymph node cells, collected before transplant. Receptors originate from a human donor who was the organ donor for an intestinal transplant.

The V and J genes are TRBV7-9 and TRBJ1-1, with D perhaps matching TRBD1 (5 bases). The germline V gene encodes CDR1 SEHNR and CDR2 FQNEAQ (reference sequence). Trimming removed 5 bases at V and 4 bases at J, with 14 bases between. The CDR3 sequence is 14 residues long. CDR3 sequence reads: CASSSTGGLTEAFF. CDR3 nucleotides: TGTGCCAGCAGCAGCACCGGGGGACTCACTGAAGCTTTCTTT.

V gene TRBV6-6 combines with J gene TRBJ2-7; 7 bases agree with TRBD1. V was clipped by 3 bases and J by 3 bases; unmatched bases: 5. Germline V CDR1 and CDR2: MNHNY, SVGAGI (reference sequence). The CDR3 length is 14 residues. Here the CDR3 reads CASSYGTESYEQYV. The CDR3 nucleotides are TGTGCCAGCAGTTATGGGACAGAAAGCTACGAGCAGTACGTC.

The J gene is TRBJ1-1, the V gene TRBV2; 8 bases line up with TRBD1. The V and J ends lost 5 bases and 1 base, in that order; junction bases with no gene match: 9. The CDR3 extends over 16 amino acids. CDR1 is SNHLY, CDR2 FYNNEI, per germline. CDR3 amino acids: CASSLDLDRGNTEAFF. Written as DNA, the CDR3 is TGTGCCAGCAGTCTCGACCTCGACAGGGGGAACACTGAAGCTTTCTTT.

The rearrangement joins TRBV27 to TRBJ1-1, with TRBD1 matching over 9 bases. The V and J ends lost 5 bases and 3 bases, in that order; junction bases with no gene match: 10. CDR3 size: 16 residues. Germline CDR1 MNHEY, CDR2 SMNVEV (reference sequence). The DNA of the CDR3 is TGTGCCAGCAGTCTCCGGGGACAGGGCGGTTACACTGAAGCTTTCTTT. Amino acid sequence: CASSLRGQGGYTEAFF.

The rearrangement joins TRBV5-6 to TRBJ2-4; D is unclear. Germline CDR1 SGHDT, CDR2 YYEEEE. The V gene lost 1 base and the J gene lost 1 base, with 9 bases spanning the gap. The CDR3 is made up of 15 amino acids. The CDR3 loop is CASSLYPRAKNIQYF. The CDR3, as DNA: TGTGCCAGCAGCTTGTACCCCCGGGCCAAAAACATTCAGTACTTC.

This clone showed up just once. The rearrangement links TRBV7-9 to TRBJ2-3; 11 bases line up with TRBD2. From germline, CDR1 is SEHNR and CDR2 FQNEAQ (reference sequence). The CDR3 is 16 amino acids. V shed 3 bases, J shed 3 bases, and the junction held 5 bases outside the gene matches. DNA of the CDR3: TGTGCCAGCAGCTTTCTAGCGGGGGGCCCAACAGATACGCAGTATTTT. Its protein is CASSFLAGGPTDTQYF.

The chain employs TRBV4-1 and TRBJ1-2; the match to TRBD1 covers 8 bases. The ends lost 0 bases at V and 2 bases at J; junction bases unmatched: 11. The CDR3 contains 18 residues. The germline V gene has CDR1 MGHRA and CDR2 YSYEKL. This CDR3 is CASSQEPLGTGDNYGYTF. DNA of the CDR3: TGCGCCAGCAGCCAAGAACCCCTTGGGACAGGAGACAACTATGGCTACACCTTC.

This chain links TRBV7-9 with TRBJ1-1; D uncertain. The CDR3 contains 16 residues. V lost 6 bases and J lost 1, with 18 bases in between. Germline assignment: CDR1 SEHNR and CDR2 FQNEAQ (reference sequence). In DNA, the CDR3 is TGTGCCAGCAGTCCCAAGGTCGGGGTCCAGAACACTGAAGCTTTCTTT. It yields the protein CASSPKVGVQNTEAFF.